This entry lists 10 T cell receptor beta chains sequenced from one sample in a study of breast tumors, draining lymph nodes, adjacent tissues. Breast cancer patients provided tissue from their axillary draining lymph nodes. Via MiXCR, TCRdb re-called the multiplex PCR reads, giving one row per CDR3 protein. The sample lists about 300,000 distinct CDR3 sequences, 30% occurring once. What was sequenced was axillary lymph node tissue. These receptors came from a female donor with breast cancer. Some clones in this sample may be carry-over from other donors' samples.

This clonotype was seen once. The J gene is TRBJ2-2, the V gene TRBV24-1; TRBD1 matches 7 bases. Germline-derived CDR1 and CDR2 are KGHDR and SFDVKD. The CDR3 extends over 13 amino acids. J was trimmed by 8 bases and V by 7 bases; bases with no gene match: 6. DNA of the CDR3: TGTGCCACCAGGAGGGGGCGAGCGGGGGAGCTGTTTTTT. It translates to CATRRGRAGELFF.

This clonotype came up many times. The chain employs TRBV24-1 and TRBJ2-2; no definite D call. Trimming stripped 8 bases from V and 3 bases from J, with 15 bases between. Per germline, CDR1 KGHDR and CDR2 SFDVKD. The CDR3 contains 15 residues. CDR3: CATTDPLADTGELFF. In DNA form, the CDR3 reads TGTGCCACCACCGACCCCCTGGCCGACACCGGGGAGCTGTTTTTT.

The sample holds one count of this clonotype. A much more abundant neighbour one base away suggests this may be a read error. The chain joins TRBV14 to TRBJ2-1; no reliable D call. Per the germline V gene, CDR1 is SGHDN and CDR2 is FVKESK. Trimming removed 3 bases from V and 2 bases from J, with 11 bases in between. The CDR3 is made up of 15 amino acids. The CDR3 region is CASSHQEGPYNEQFF. CDR3 DNA: TGTGCCAGCAGCCACCAGGAAGGACCCTACAATGAGCAGTTCTTC.

Worth noting for this clonotype: At one end the junction does not follow the germline gene, possibly because of a read error. The chain combines TRBV11-3 with TRBJ1-1; 8 bases map to TRBD1. The CDR3 has 13 residues. Germline V lookup: CDR1 SGHNT, CDR2 YENEEA. In DNA form, the CDR3 reads TGTGCCAGCGTTAACAGGGGGAACACTGAAGCTTCCTTT. It yields the protein CASVNRGNTEASF.

Worth noting for this clonotype: Sequence at one end of the junction differs from germline and may be a read error. V is TRBV6-2 or TRBV6-3 and J is TRBJ2-1, with unresolved D. The CDR3 is 13 residues long. Germline V gives CDR1 MNHEY, CDR2 SVGEGT. CDR3 sequence reads: CASEPGSYDEQFF. DNA of the CDR3: TGTGCCAGCGAGCCAGGCTCCTACGATGAGCAGTTCTTC.

Regarding this clonotype: The missing conserved phenylalanine or tryptophan at the end of this CDR3 makes a read error likely. The V and J genes are TRBV25-1 and TRBJ1-1; D might be TRBD1 (6 bases). V was pared by 5 bases and J by 4 bases, with 20 bases between. In germline, CDR1 is MGHDK, CDR2 SYGVNS. The CDR3 contains 16 residues. The CDR3 bases are TGTGCCAGCAGTCTCTACGGGGGGGCAGGGGCCACTGAAGCTTTCCTT. Translated: CASSLYGGAGATEAFL.

About this clonotype: The junction departs from the called germline gene at one end, perhaps through a read error. The V call is TRBV20-1, the J call TRBJ2-1; 11 bases agree with TRBD2. CDR1 is DFQATT and CDR2 is SNEGSKA in the germline V gene (reference sequence). The CDR3 contains 12 residues. The CDR3 spells CSARLAGREPFF. The CDR3 coding sequence is TGCAGTGCCAGACTAGCGGGGAGGGAGCCGTTCTTC.

The chain is built from TRBV2 and TRBJ1-2; tentatively, D is TRBD1 (6 bases). The CDR3 loop spans 15 amino acids. Germline V gives CDR1 SNHLY, CDR2 FYNNEI. Trimming pared 6 bases from V and 6 bases from J, leaving 20 bases between. The CDR3 is CASSLNRERLNGYTF. The CDR3 bases are TGTGCCAGCAGCCTGAACAGGGAGCGTCTCAATGGCTACACCTTC.

This clonotype was recorded many times. The rearrangement uses TRBV6-6 and TRBJ2-5; TRBD1 is a possible D gene (6 bases). This CDR3 is built from 14 residues. Germline V gives CDR1 MNHNY, CDR2 SVGAGI (reference sequence). Trimming shortened V by 2 bases and J by 1 base, and 8 bases separated the two germline ends. CDR3 protein: CASSYGQTQETQYF. CDR3 nucleotides: TGTGCCAGCAGTTACGGACAGACCCAAGAGACCCAGTACTTC.

The V gene is TRBV6-5, the J gene TRBJ2-7, with TRBD1 identical over 7 bases. The CDR3 extends over 14 amino acids. Trimming at V came to 5 bases and at J to 12 bases, leaving 16 bases not matched to a gene. The germline V gene has CDR1 MNHEY and CDR2 SVGAGI. CDR3 nucleotide sequence: TGTGCCAGCAGTCAAGCGTGGACAGGCATGTTGAGGTACTTC. This codes for CASSQAWTGMLRYF.